The rows below give T cell receptor beta chains drawn from one sample of a study of OX40 agonist ivuxolimab in advanced cancers. Repertoires were generated with immunoSEQ multiplex PCR, while TCRdb's copy carries only in-frame clones and drops some. The sample yields around 70,000 clones, about 85% seen once. The sample here was CD4+ or CD8+ T cells sorted from blood, taken in a trial of the OX40 agonist ivuxolimab. Receptor source: an adult with an advanced solid tumor such as melanoma, head and neck, liver or kidney cancer. Both conserved end residues are part of each CDR3. Fields, in order: V gene, J gene, clone size, D gene, CDR3 DNA, CDR3 protein. A D gene is named only where the DNA matches it firmly. The size entry is marked missing in some rows and otherwise reads once, few, many or a size class.

TRBV19	TRBJ1-4	NA	NA	TGTGCCAGTAGCCATCGGGGGCAGGATGAAAAACTGTTTTTT	CASSHRGQDEKLFF
TRBV5-4	TRBJ2-4	NA	NA	TGTGCCAGCAGCTTTCAGGGCGAAAACATTCAGTACTTC	CASSFQGENIQYF
TRBV5-4	TRBJ2-5	NA	NA	TGTGCCAGCAGCGGTACTCCGGCAAACCAAGAGACCCAGTACTTC	CASSGTPANQETQYF
TRBV10-3	TRBJ1-1	few	TRBD1	TGTGCCATAGACAGGGGGCTGAACACTGAAGCTTTCTTT	CAIDRGLNTEAFF
TRBV5-4	TRBJ2-2	NA	NA	TGTGCCAGCAGCTTGGACAGGGTTGACACCGGGGAGCTGTTTTTT	CASSLDRVDTGELFF
TRBV6-1	TRBJ1-1	once	NA	TGTGCCAGCAGCCAAGACAGGCGGAGGAACACTGAAGCTTTCTTT	CASSQDRRRNTEAFF
TRBV10-2	TRBJ2-6	once	NA	TGCGCCAGCAGTGAGGCCAACGTCCTGACTTTC	CASSEANVLTF
TRBV7-9	TRBJ2-7	once	TRBD1	TGTGCCAGCGCGACAGGGGCCTACGAGCAGTACTTC	CASATGAYEQYF
TRBV5-6	TRBJ1-5	NA	NA	TGTGCCAGCAGCTCCTACCAGGGCGGTCAGCCCCAGCATTTT	CASSSYQGGQPQHF
TRBV5-4	TRBJ2-5	NA	TRBD2	TGTGCCAGCAGCTCACTAGCGGGGTCTTGGGGGGTGGAGACCCAGTACTTC	CASSSLAGSWGVETQYF
TRBV9	TRBJ2-3	NA	TRBD2	TGTGCCAGCAGCGTAAGGTACCAGACTAGCGCTAGCACAGATACGCAGTATTTT	CASSVRYQTSASTDTQYF
TRBV19	TRBJ1-2	NA	NA	TGTGCCAGTAGTATAGATCGTAGGGGCTACACCTTC	CASSIDRRGYTF
TRBV6-9	TRBJ1-2	NA	NA	TGTGCCAGCAGTTACTATCGCCCCGATACTAATGACAGCAACTATGGCTACACCTTC	CASSYYRPDTNDSNYGYTF
TRBV6-1	TRBJ1-3	NA	NA	TGTGCCAGCAGCTCCCAGGCTTACTCTGGAAACACCATATATTTT	CASSSQAYSGNTIYF
TRBV28	TRBJ1-5	few	NA	TGTGCCAGCAGACCCCGACAGAATCAGCCCCAGCATTTT	CASRPRQNQPQHF
TRBV7-6	TRBJ1-5	NA	NA	TGTGCCAGCAGCTTGGGTCAAAATCAGCCCCAGCATTTT	CASSLGQNQPQHF